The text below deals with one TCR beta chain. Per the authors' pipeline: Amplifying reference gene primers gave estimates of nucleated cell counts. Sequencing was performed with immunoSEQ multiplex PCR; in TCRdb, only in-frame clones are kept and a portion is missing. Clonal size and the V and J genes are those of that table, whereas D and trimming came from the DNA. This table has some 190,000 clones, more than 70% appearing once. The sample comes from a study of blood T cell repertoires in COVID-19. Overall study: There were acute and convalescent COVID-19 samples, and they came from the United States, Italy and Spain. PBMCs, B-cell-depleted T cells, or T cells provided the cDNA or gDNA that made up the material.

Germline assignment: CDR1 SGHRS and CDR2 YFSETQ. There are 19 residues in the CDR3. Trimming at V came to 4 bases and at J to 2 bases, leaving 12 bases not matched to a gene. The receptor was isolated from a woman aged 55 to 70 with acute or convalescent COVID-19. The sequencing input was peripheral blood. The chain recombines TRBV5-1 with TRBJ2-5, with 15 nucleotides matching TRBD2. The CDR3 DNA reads TGCGCCAGCAGCCCATACGGACTAGCGGGAGGGCCCGCTCAAGAGACCCAGTACTTC. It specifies CASSPYGLAGGPAQETQYF. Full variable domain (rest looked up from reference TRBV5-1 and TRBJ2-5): KAGVTQTPRYLIKTRGQQVTLSCSPISGHRSVSWYQQTPGQGLQFLFEYFSETQRNKGNFPGRFSGRQFSNSRSEMNVSTLELGDSALYLCASSPYGLAGGPAQETQYFGPGTRLLVL.